This T cell receptor (beta chain) was profiled in a study of blood T cell repertoires in COVID-19. On the study more broadly: Some COVID-19 samples were acute and others convalescent; all came from the United States, Italy and Spain. PBMCs, B-cell-depleted T cells, or T cells were the source of the cDNA or gDNA that made up the material.

V gave up 0 bases and J gave up 8 bases, with 17 bases separating them. The CDR3 sequence is 15 residues long. Germline CDR1 is SGHKS and CDR2 is YYEKEE (reference sequence). This clone showed up just once. Original data processing: Reference gene primer amplification gave nucleated cell count estimates. TCRdb's copy holds only in-frame clones and misses some; the assay was immunoSEQ multiplex PCR. The V and J calls and clone size were taken over from that table, and D and trimming were inferred from the DNA. The sample contains over 45,000 clones, roughly 87% of which appear only once. Source material: peripheral blood. J is TRBJ1-2 and V is TRBV5-5, with D possibly being TRBD1 (6 bases). The TCR sequence derives from a man between 45 and 60 years old with active COVID-19. CDR3: CASSLEGVAALGYTF. The CDR3 DNA follows: TGTGCCAGCAGCTTGGAGGGGGTGGCAGCCTTAGGCTACACCTTC.